The 19 T cell receptor beta chains given below trace back to one sample, sequenced in a study of blood T cell repertoires in COVID-19. Repertoires were generated with immunoSEQ multiplex PCR, while TCRdb's copy carries only in-frame clones and drops some. This sample yields over 90,000 clones, of which 80% to 90% are seen a single time; less than 4.5% belongs to the top ten. The sample was peripheral blood. The receptors were sampled from a human donor in a cohort sampled during active COVID-19.

This sequence joins TRBV10-3 and TRBJ1-3, with a possible D match to TRBD1 (6 bases). This CDR3 comprises 15 residues. Germline V gene lookup returns CDR1 ENHRY and CDR2 SYGVKD. V was pared by 6 bases and J by 0 bases, with 12 bases between. CDR3 DNA: TGTGCCATCAGGCAACAGGGCCCCTCTGGAAACACCATATATTTT. This codes for CAIRQQGPSGNTIYF.

The V gene is TRBV5-1, the J gene TRBJ2-3; 11 bases fit TRBD2. The germline V gene encodes CDR1 SGHRS and CDR2 YFSETQ. The CDR3 is 17 amino acids. The J segment lost 2 bases and the V segment lost 0 bases, leaving 5 bases of the junction unmatched. This chain's CDR3 is CASSLGSGGDLTDTQYF. CDR3 coding DNA: TGCGCCAGCAGCTTGGGTAGCGGGGGGGACCTCACAGATACGCAGTATTTT.

This chain uses TRBV5-1 with TRBJ2-1; the match to TRBD2 covers 16 bases. Trimming took 0 bases from V and 8 from J; bases not matched to a gene: 8. The CDR3 runs 18 residues. Germline loops: CDR1 SGHRS, CDR2 YFSETQ. The CDR3 spells CASSLGGTSGRAGYEQFF. The CDR3, as DNA: TGCGCCAGCAGCTTGGGTGGGACTAGCGGGAGGGCCGGATATGAGCAGTTCTTC.

The chain uses TRBV5-1 and TRBJ2-5; 9 bases fit TRBD1. CDR1 is SGHRS and CDR2 is YFSETQ in the germline V gene. There are 16 residues in the CDR3. J was trimmed by 4 bases and V by 4 bases; bases with no gene match: 11. In nucleotides, the CDR3 is TGCGCCAGCAGCCACCGGGACAGGGTCAATGGAGAGACCCAGTACTTC. Its translation: CASSHRDRVNGETQYF.

This sequence joins TRBV10-1 and TRBJ2-5, with D uncertain. The CDR3 loop spans 14 amino acids. Per the germline V gene, CDR1 is WNHNN and CDR2 is SYGVQD (reference sequence). Trimming shortened V by 8 bases and J by 7 bases, and 20 bases separated the two germline ends. The DNA of the CDR3 is TGCGCCAGCTCTACCTCTCCCGATACGGGGACCCAGTACTTC. Translated: CASSTSPDTGTQYF.

This chain links TRBV10-1 with TRBJ2-1, with 7 bases aligning to TRBD1. Germline values: CDR1 WNHNN, CDR2 SYGVQD (reference sequence). The CDR3 runs 17 residues. Trimming took 4 bases from V and 2 from J; bases not matched to a gene: 11. The CDR3 here is CASSASGTAATYNEQFF. CDR3 nucleotide sequence: TGCGCCAGCAGTGCCTCCGGGACAGCGGCCACCTACAATGAGCAGTTCTTC.

This clone was seen once. V and J are TRBV10-1 and TRBJ2-1; a weak D match, TRBD1 (6 bases). The ends were cut back, 2 bases at V and 0 bases at J, with 11 bases in the middle. The CDR3 has 16 amino acids. Germline assignment: CDR1 WNHNN and CDR2 SYGVQD (reference sequence). The CDR3 nucleotides are TGCGCCAGCAGTGAGCACAGGGCCCCCTCCTACAATGAGCAGTTCTTC. Residues: CASSEHRAPSYNEQFF.

This chain connects TRBV5-6 to TRBJ2-1; D uncertain. The length of the CDR3 is 14 residues. CDR1 is SGHDT, CDR2 YYEEEE, per germline. V lost 0 bases, J lost 4 bases, and 8 bases lay in between. The CDR3 reads CASSLVRPYNEQFF. The CDR3 nucleotides are TGTGCCAGCAGCTTGGTCAGGCCGTACAATGAGCAGTTCTTC.

The chain joins TRBV5-1 to TRBJ1-4; D possibly corresponds to TRBD1 (5 bases). Germline values: CDR1 SGHRS, CDR2 YFSETQ. Trimming removed 1 base at V and 8 bases at J, with 12 bases between. CDR3 size: 14 residues. The CDR3: CASSLFDSREKLFF. The DNA of the CDR3 is TGCGCCAGCAGCTTGTTTGACAGCAGGGAAAAACTGTTTTTT.

The chain recombines TRBV7-8 with TRBJ2-7; tentative D call: TRBD2 (7 bases). This CDR3 has 15 amino acids. With 4 bases removed from V and 3 bases from J, the gap between germline ends came to 16 bases. Germline CDR1 is SGHVS and CDR2 is FQNEAQ. The CDR3 reads CASSSPGGKDYEQYF. The CDR3 nucleotides are TGTGCCAGCAGCTCCCCGGGGGGCAAGGACTACGAGCAGTACTTC.

The J gene is TRBJ2-1, the V gene TRBV3-1 (or the pseudogene TRBV3-2), with a tentative D call TRBD2 (6 bases). The germline CDR1 and CDR2 sequences are LGHDT and YNNKEL (reference sequence). V gave up 4 bases and J gave up 13 bases, with 14 bases separating them. The CDR3 length is 12 residues. The CDR3 DNA follows: TGTGCCAGCAGCCCGGGACTCACTGGTCAGTTCTTC. As protein: CASSPGLTGQFF.

This chain uses TRBV9 with TRBJ2-3; 10 nucleotides align to TRBD2. CDR1 is SGDLS, CDR2 YYNGEE, per germline. The CDR3 is 18 residues long. Germline trimming cut 4 bases from V and 2 bases from J; bases unmatched to any gene: 13. CDR3 DNA: TGTGCCAGCAGCCCCCGCCGGGGGGGACTAGCGTACACAGATACGCAGTATTTT. Its translation: CASSPRRGGLAYTDTQYF.

The chain employs TRBV5-1 and TRBJ2-5; TRBD1 aligns across 9 bases. CDR3 size: 15 residues. CDR1 and CDR2 (germline): SGHRS, YFSETQ. Germline trimming cut 3 bases from V and 4 bases from J; bases unmatched to any gene: 7. The CDR3 nucleotides are TGCGCCAGCAGCTCTAGGGGACAGGGCCGAGAGACCCAGTACTTC. Encoded protein: CASSSRGQGRETQYF. The variable domain in full, with the rest retrieved from reference TRBV5-1 and TRBJ2-5, is KAGVTQTPRYLIKTRGQQVTLSCSPISGHRSVSWYQQTPGQGLQFLFEYFSETQRNKGNFPGRFSGRQFSNSRSEMNVSTLELGDSALYLCASSSRGQGRETQYFGPGTRLLVL.

V and J are TRBV11-1 and TRBJ2-1; the match to TRBD2 covers 8 bases. Trimming cost V 6 bases and J 2 bases; bases outside gene matches: 6. Looked up from germline, CDR1 is SGHAT and CDR2 is FQDESV (reference sequence). The CDR3 length is 15 residues. CDR3 in amino acids: CASSLPGGAYNEQFF. The CDR3, as DNA: TGTGCCAGCAGTTTACCGGGGGGGGCCTACAATGAGCAGTTCTTC. The variable domain in full, with the rest retrieved from reference TRBV11-1 and TRBJ2-1, is EAEVAQSPRYKITEKSQAVAFWCDPISGHATLYWYRQILGQGPELLVQFQDESVVDDSQLPKDRFSAERLKGVDSTLKIQPAELGDSAMYLCASSLPGGAYNEQFFGPGTRLTVL.

The genes are TRBV6-6 and TRBJ1-6; 9 nucleotides match TRBD1. CDR1 is MNHNY and CDR2 is SVGAGI in the germline V gene (reference sequence). The CDR3 consists of 15 residues. Germline trimming cut 6 bases from V and 7 bases from J; bases unmatched to any gene: 7. DNA of the CDR3: TGTGCCAGCAGCCCTGGACAGGGGAGGAATTCACCCCTCCACTTT. Amino acids: CASSPGQGRNSPLHF.

The chain has TRBV29-1 and TRBJ1-2; 10 nucleotides agree with TRBD1. The CDR3 consists of 13 residues. Germline V CDR1 and CDR2: SQVTM, ANQGSEA. The trim removed 7 bases at V and 2 bases at J, leaving 4 bases unmatched. The CDR3 region is CSAKDRGNYGYTF. CDR3 bases: TGCAGCGCTAAGGACAGGGGGAACTATGGCTACACCTTC.

The rearrangement links TRBV5-1 to TRBJ2-7; the match to TRBD2 covers 7 bases. CDR1 is SGHRS and CDR2 is YFSETQ in the germline V gene. Germline trimming cut 2 bases from V and 0 bases from J; bases unmatched to any gene: 2. The CDR3 is 14 amino acids. The CDR3 spells CASSFSGVSYEQYF. The CDR3 nucleotides read TGCGCCAGCAGCTTCAGCGGGGTCTCCTACGAGCAGTACTTC.

This clone was seen only once. The chain employs TRBV2 and TRBJ2-7, with 7 bases matching TRBD2. This CDR3 has 12 amino acids. Germline trimming cut 6 bases from V and 6 bases from J; bases unmatched to any gene: 5. Germline lookup yields CDR1 SNHLY and CDR2 FYNNEI. Here the CDR3 reads CASRPGGFEQYF. The CDR3 nucleotides read TGTGCCAGCAGACCGGGGGGTTTCGAGCAGTACTTC.

The gene calls are TRBV23-1 and TRBJ2-7, with unresolved D. TRBV23-1 is flagged as an ORF with uncertain function. This CDR3 region has 18 residues. V was cut by 1 base and J by 1 base, with 20 bases left in between. This CDR3 reads CASSQYRSGAQRSYEQYF. The CDR3 region has the DNA TGCGCCAGCAGTCAATATAGATCCGGCGCCCAGAGGTCCTACGAGCAGTACTTC.